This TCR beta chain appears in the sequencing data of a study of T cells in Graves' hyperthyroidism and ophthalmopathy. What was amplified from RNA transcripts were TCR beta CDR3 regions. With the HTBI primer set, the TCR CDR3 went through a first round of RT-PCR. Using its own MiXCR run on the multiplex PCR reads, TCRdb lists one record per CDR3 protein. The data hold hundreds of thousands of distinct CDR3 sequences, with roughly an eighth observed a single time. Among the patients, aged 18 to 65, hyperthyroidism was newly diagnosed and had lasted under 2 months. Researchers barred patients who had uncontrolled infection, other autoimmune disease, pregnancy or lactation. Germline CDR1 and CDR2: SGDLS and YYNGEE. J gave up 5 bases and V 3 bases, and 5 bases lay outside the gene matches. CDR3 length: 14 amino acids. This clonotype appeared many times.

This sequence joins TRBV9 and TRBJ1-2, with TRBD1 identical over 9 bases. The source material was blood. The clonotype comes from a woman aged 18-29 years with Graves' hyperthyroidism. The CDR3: CASSETGGLYGYTF. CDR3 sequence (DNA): TGTGCCAGCAGCGAGACAGGGGGACTTTATGGCTACACCTTC.